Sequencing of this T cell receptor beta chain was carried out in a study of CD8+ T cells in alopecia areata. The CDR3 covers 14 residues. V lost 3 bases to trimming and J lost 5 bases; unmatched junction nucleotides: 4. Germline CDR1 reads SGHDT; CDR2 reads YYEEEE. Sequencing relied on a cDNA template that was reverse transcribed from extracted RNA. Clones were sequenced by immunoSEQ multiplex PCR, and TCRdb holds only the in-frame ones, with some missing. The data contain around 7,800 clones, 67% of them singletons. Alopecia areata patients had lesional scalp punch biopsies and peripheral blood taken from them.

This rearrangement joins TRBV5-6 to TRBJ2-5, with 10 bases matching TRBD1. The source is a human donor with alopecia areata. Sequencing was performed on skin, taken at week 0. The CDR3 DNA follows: TGTGCCAGCAGCTCGGGACAGGGGTTTGAGACCCAGTACTTC. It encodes CASSSGQGFETQYF. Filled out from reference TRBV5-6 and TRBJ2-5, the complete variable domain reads DAGVTQSPTHLIKTRGQQVTLRCSPKSGHDTVSWYQQALGQGPQFIFQYYEEEERQRGNFPDRFSGHQFPNYSSELNVNALLLGDSALYLCASSSGQGFETQYFGPGTRLLVL.